The 7 T cell receptor beta chains listed next were all sequenced from one sample in a study of cytomegalovirus exposure and HLA in healthy donors. PCR primers comprised 60 Vbeta and 13 Jbeta primers. Clones were sequenced by immunoSEQ multiplex PCR, and TCRdb holds only the in-frame ones, with some missing. The sample records around 63,000 clones, around 80% being singletons. Sequencing was done on a sample of PBMCs. These TCRs come from a woman aged 25-40 years in good health and CMV-seronegative.

This chain connects TRBV10-3 to TRBJ1-1; 7 bases line up with TRBD1. The CDR3 length is 11 residues. The V gene end was trimmed by 8 bases and the J gene end by 7 bases; junction bases not matched to a gene: 4. The germline V gene has CDR1 ENHRY and CDR2 SYGVKD. Here the CDR3 reads CAIHQGGEAFF. The CDR3 bases are TGTGCCATCCATCAGGGGGGTGAAGCTTTCTTT.

V is TRBV11-3 and J is TRBJ2-7; D gene unclear. V gave up 1 base and J gave up 5 bases, with 9 bases separating them. This CDR3 is 13 amino acids long. Germline V CDR1 and CDR2: SGHNT, YENEEA. Here the CDR3 reads CASSLGPGDEQYV. In DNA form, the CDR3 reads TGTGCCAGCAGCTTAGGGCCGGGTGACGAGCAGTACGTC.

The V call is TRBV28, the J call TRBJ1-2; weak D call: TRBD1 (5 bases). The CDR3 extends over 17 amino acids. Germline V gives CDR1 MDHEN, CDR2 SYDVKM. V was shortened by 3 bases and J by 0 bases, with 17 bases between the two germline ends. The chain's CDR3 is CASSFLRVPIANYGYTF. Here the CDR3 DNA reads TGTGCCAGCAGTTTTCTCAGGGTACCGATAGCTAACTATGGCTACACCTTC.

This clone was seen a few times. This chain uses TRBV11-2 with TRBJ1-6, with 8 bases lining up with TRBD1. The CDR3 totals 14 residues. The trim removed 4 bases at V and 7 bases at J, leaving 3 bases unmatched. The germline V gene has CDR1 SGHAT and CDR2 FQNNGV. CDR3 residues: CASSWDRTNSPLHF. CDR3 bases: TGTGCCAGCAGCTGGGACAGGACAAATTCACCCCTCCACTTT.

The V call is TRBV11-2, the J call TRBJ2-7; 10 bases line up with TRBD2. The CDR3 runs to 16 residues. J lost 2 bases, V lost 0 bases, and 4 bases had no gene match. Germline V gene sequence: CDR1 SGHAT, CDR2 FQNNGV. CDR3 bases: TGTGCCAGCAGCTTAGACAGGACTAGCGGTCCCTACGAGCAGTACGTC. Amino acids: CASSLDRTSGPYEQYV.

V and J are TRBV19 and TRBJ2-5; D is possibly TRBD2 (6 bases). The better agreement between TRBJ2-7 and the DNA end casts doubt on the J call. The CDR3 has 13 amino acids. The germline gives CDR1 LNHDA, CDR2 SQIVND (reference sequence). CDR3 bases: TGTGCCAGTAGTATCGGCGGGAACTACGAGCAGTACTTC. Its translation is CASSIGGNYEQYF.

This chain links TRBV2 with TRBJ2-5, with D unresolved. This CDR3 is 11 amino acids long. CDR1 SNHLY and CDR2 FYNNEI come from the germline V gene. V gave up 2 bases and J gave up 4 bases, with 2 bases separating them. Here the CDR3 DNA reads TGTGCCAGCAGTGAACTAGAGACCCAGTACTTC. Translation: CASSELETQYF.